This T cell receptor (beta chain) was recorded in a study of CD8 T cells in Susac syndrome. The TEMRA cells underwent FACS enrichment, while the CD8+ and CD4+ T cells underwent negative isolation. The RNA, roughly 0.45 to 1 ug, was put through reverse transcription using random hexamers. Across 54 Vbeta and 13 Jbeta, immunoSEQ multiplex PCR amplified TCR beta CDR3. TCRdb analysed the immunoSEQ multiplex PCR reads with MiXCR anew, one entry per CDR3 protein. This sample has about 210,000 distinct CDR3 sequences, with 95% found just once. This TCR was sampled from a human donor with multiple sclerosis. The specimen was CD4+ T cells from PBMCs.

CDR3 coding DNA: TGTGCCAGCAGAGACTGGTCTAGCACAGATACGCAGTATTTT. Its translation: CASRDWSSTDTQYF. V is TRBV6-5 and J is TRBJ2-3; D gene ambiguous. The V gene lost 6 bases and the J gene lost 0 bases, with 10 bases spanning the gap. The germline CDR1 and CDR2 sequences are MNHEY and SVGAGI. CDR3 length: 14 residues.